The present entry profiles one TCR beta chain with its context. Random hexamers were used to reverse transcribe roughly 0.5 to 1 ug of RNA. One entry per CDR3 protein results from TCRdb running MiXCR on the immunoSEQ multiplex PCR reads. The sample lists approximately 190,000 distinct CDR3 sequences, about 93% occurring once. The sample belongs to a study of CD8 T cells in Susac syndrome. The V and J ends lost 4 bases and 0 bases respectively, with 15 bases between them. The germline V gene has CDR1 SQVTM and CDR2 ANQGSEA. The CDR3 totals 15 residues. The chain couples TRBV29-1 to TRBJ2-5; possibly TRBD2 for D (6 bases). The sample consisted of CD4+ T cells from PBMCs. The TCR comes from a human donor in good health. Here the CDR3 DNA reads TGCAGCGTTGCCCCGCGGCGGGGCAACCAAGAGACCCAGTACTTC. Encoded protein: CSVAPRRGNQETQYF.